A single sample gave rise to the 18 T cell receptor beta chains below, sequenced in a study of regulatory T cells in long-lasting Graves disease. Time point here: persistent/refractory GD, antithyroid drugs over 5 years with positive TRAb. PBMC-derived RNA was used for the TCR library. Libraries of TCR beta came from iRepertoire HTBI primers plus Arm-PCR of CDR3 regions. TCRdb fed the multiplex PCR reads into MiXCR, producing one record per CDR3 protein. The sample includes fewer than 400,000 distinct CDR3 sequences, around 20% of them seen just once. The material was peripheral blood mononuclear cells (PBMCs), obtained when the disease was refractory, from a patient treated with antithyroid drugs. Every receptor here comes from a female donor with Graves disease.

This clonotype was found a few times. The chain couples TRBV5-1 to TRBJ1-1; D not certain. This CDR3 is 12 amino acids long. Deletions cut 4 bases from V and 3 bases from J, with 7 bases between. Germline V gives CDR1 SGHRS, CDR2 YFSETQ. CDR3 sequence: CASSAEDTEAFF. CDR3 DNA sequence: TGCGCCAGCAGCGCAGAGGACACTGAAGCTTTCTTT.

This clonotype was observed a handful of times. The chain's CDR3 is CSVPSGNTIYF. The CDR3 DNA reads as TGCAGCGTGCCCTCTGGAAACACCATATATTTT. V usage is TRBV29-1 and J usage is TRBJ1-3, with unresolved D. The CDR3 is made up of 11 amino acids. Trimming cost V 6 bases and J 0 bases, with 3 bases left between them. The germline CDR1 and CDR2 sequences are SQVTM and ANQGSEA.

V gene TRBV4-1 combines with J gene TRBJ1-1; D gene uncertain. CDR3 length: 13 residues. V lost 1 base and J lost 6, with 9 bases in between. Germline V gives CDR1 MGHRA, CDR2 YSYEKL. In DNA, the CDR3 is TGCGCCAGCAGCCAAGTGGGAGTCGCTGAAGCTTTCTTT. This gives the protein CASSQVGVAEAFF.

This clonotype has ten or more counts. The V gene is TRBV28, the J gene TRBJ2-5; tentative D call: TRBD1 (7 bases). The germline CDR1 and CDR2 sequences are MDHEN and SYDVKM. The ends were cut back, 5 bases at V and 5 bases at J, with 15 bases in the middle. The CDR3 totals 14 residues. CDR3 in amino acids: CASSSGRGAETQYF. The CDR3 DNA is TGTGCCAGCAGTAGCGGCAGGGGGGCGGAGACCCAGTACTTC.

Ten or more counts support this clonotype. The V gene is TRBV11-2, the J gene TRBJ2-7, with D maybe TRBD1 (5 bases). The V gene's germline CDR1 is SGHAT and CDR2 FQNNGV. Between the trimmed V and J ends, which lost 2 bases and 1 base, there was a span of 12 bases. This CDR3 region has 15 residues. CDR3: CASSLLGLASYEQYF. DNA for the CDR3: TGTGCCAGCAGCTTATTGGGGCTGGCGTCCTACGAGCAGTACTTC.

This clonotype was detected many times. This chain uses TRBV6-1 with TRBJ2-7; 11 bases map to TRBD2. Germline CDR1 reads MNHNS; CDR2 reads SASEGT. The CDR3 is 20 amino acids. With 3 bases clipped from V and 2 bases from J, the junction kept 18 bases outside the gene matches. The DNA for the CDR3 is TGTGCCAGCAGTGATCCGCGACAGGCGGCGGTAGCGGGAGGGCCCTACGAGCAGTACTTC. It codes for CASSDPRQAAVAGGPYEQYF.

Many counts were recorded for this clonotype. The chain carries TRBV28 and TRBJ1-5; D remains unclear. The CDR3 covers 12 residues. Trimming removed 8 bases at V and 4 bases at J, with 9 bases between. From germline, CDR1 is MDHEN and CDR2 SYDVKM. CDR3 region: CASVGLNQPQHF. DNA for the CDR3: TGTGCCAGCGTGGGGTTAAATCAGCCCCAGCATTTT.

The chain recombines TRBV7-3 with TRBJ2-4; D unclear. There are 8 residues in the CDR3. CDR1 SGHTA and CDR2 FQGTGA come from the germline V gene. The V end lost 8 bases, the J end lost 15 bases, and 8 bases lay between the germline ends. CDR3 residues: CASPSGYF. CDR3 DNA: TGTGCCAGCCCCTCAGGGTACTTC.

This chain joins TRBV19 and TRBJ1-1; D may be TRBD1 (5 bases). CDR3 size: 15 residues. V lost 1 base, J lost 5 bases, and 14 bases lay in between. Germline-derived CDR1 and CDR2 are LNHDA and SQIVND (reference sequence). In DNA, the CDR3 is TGTGCCAGTAGTATAGCGGACACGGAGAGAACTGAAGCTTTCTTT. This translates into CASSIADTERTEAFF.

The rearrangement uses TRBV30 and TRBJ1-1; possibly TRBD1 for D (5 bases). The CDR3 is 10 amino acids. V was pared by 1 base and J by 11 bases, with 8 bases between. The germline V gene encodes CDR1 GTSNPN and CDR2 SVGIG (reference sequence). DNA of the CDR3: TGTGCCTGGAGTGGAGGGGTGGCTTTCTTT. Translated, it gives CAWSGGVAFF.

Many counts were recorded for this clonotype. The rearrangement links TRBV13 to TRBJ1-1; D is unresolved. The germline V and J ends were trimmed by 10 bases and 8 bases, with 17 bases remaining between them. The CDR3 loop spans 12 amino acids. CDR1 is PRHDT, CDR2 FYEKMQ, per germline (reference sequence). The CDR3 here is CANTRIRGEAFF. The CDR3 DNA reads as TGTGCCAACACCAGAATACGGGGAGAAGCTTTCTTT.

The sample holds many counts of this clonotype. This chain joins TRBV2 and TRBJ2-5, with unresolved D. CDR3 length equals 11 residues. From germline, CDR1 is SNHLY and CDR2 FYNNEI. The V gene lost 6 bases and the J gene lost 7 bases, with 9 bases spanning the gap. The CDR3 region has the DNA TGTGCCAGCAGCCCCAGTGTGACCCAGTACTTC. Amino acids: CASSPSVTQYF.

This rearrangement joins TRBV5-1 to TRBJ1-2; 8 bases fit TRBD1. Trimming took 4 bases from V and 8 from J; bases not matched to a gene: 13. The germline V gene encodes CDR1 SGHRS and CDR2 YFSETQ. The CDR3 is made up of 15 amino acids. CDR3 protein: CASSPWAGGAEGYTF. CDR3 nucleotides: TGCGCCAGCAGCCCGTGGGCAGGGGGCGCGGAGGGCTACACCTTC.

This clonotype was counted ten times or more. The rearrangement joins TRBV12-3 or TRBV12-4 to TRBJ2-7, with 7 bases that match TRBD1. J gave up 4 bases and V 3 bases, and 6 bases lay outside the gene matches. The CDR3 spans 14 residues. In nucleotides, the CDR3 is TGTGCCAGCAGTTTCCCCGGGACAGCATACGAGCAGTACTTC. It codes for CASSFPGTAYEQYF.

The sample holds a few counts of this clonotype. The rearrangement joins TRBV7-8 to TRBJ1-1; the D is unclear. Germline values: CDR1 SGHVS, CDR2 FQNEAQ. V was shortened by 1 base and J by 7 bases, with 10 bases between the two germline ends. This CDR3 contains 13 residues. Here the CDR3 reads CASSLEYGSEAFF. CDR3 coding DNA: TGTGCCAGCAGCTTAGAGTATGGCAGTGAAGCTTTCTTT.

The V and J genes are TRBV30 and TRBJ2-7; D tentatively reads TRBD1 or TRBD2 (5 bases each). CDR1 and CDR2 from the germline V gene are GTSNPN and SVGIG (reference sequence). This CDR3 spans 13 amino acids. The V end lost 6 bases, the J end lost 1 base, and 13 bases lay between the germline ends. The CDR3 spells CACHRDGSYEQYF. As DNA, the CDR3 is TGTGCCTGCCACCGGGACGGTTCCTACGAGCAGTACTTC.

In its sample, this clonotype was seen many times. The J gene is TRBJ2-5, the V gene TRBV2, with D uncertain. The V end lost 6 bases, the J end lost 2 bases, and 13 bases lay between the germline ends. This CDR3 is built from 14 residues. From germline, CDR1 is SNHLY and CDR2 FYNNEI. The CDR3 DNA sequence: TGTGCCAGCAGCTCCTCAGGCCCTCAAGAGACCCAGTACTTC. Amino acid sequence: CASSSSGPQETQYF.

V is TRBV7-9 and J is TRBJ2-6; TRBD2 matches 8 bases. The CDR3 spans 17 residues. V was pared by 2 bases and J by 0 bases, with 3 bases of the junction left unmatched. Germline loops: CDR1 SEHNR, CDR2 FQNEAQ (reference sequence). CDR3 nucleotides: TGTGCCAGCAGCTTACCGGGAGGGCCCTCTGGGGCCAACGTCCTGACTTTC. Its translation is CASSLPGGPSGANVLTF.